The clone carrying this T cell receptor beta chain was detected ten times or more. Its antigen is undetermined. The data originate from a study of neurological immune-mediated disorders. CDR1 KGHSH and CDR2 LQKENI come from the germline V gene. This CDR3 spans 11 amino acids. Trimming stripped 8 bases from V and 4 bases from J, with 8 bases between. Study-wide results and limits: Phylogenetic analysis grouped 18 of 34 multiple sclerosis patients' repertoires together, suggesting a possible repertoire signature. The study found no CDR3 amino acid sequences shared by expanded clones across subjects, suggesting private repertoires in all groups.

The sorted libraries involved the use of under 1.1 million CD4+ or CD8+ T cells. The cDNA was synthesized by means of template-switch 5'RACE, which was carried out with 10-nucleotide random UMIs. TCRdb redid the calling of the 5' RACE reads with MiXCR, one entry per CDR3 protein. The table includes roughly 52,000 distinct CDR3 sequences, approximately 6.2% detected once. This receptor was identified in a woman aged 18-30 years with multiple sclerosis. This chain joins TRBV18 and TRBJ2-5, with no clear D. Sequenced input: CD4+ T cells from blood. The CDR3 sequence: CASLSGETQYF. In DNA, the CDR3 is TGTGCCAGCCTCTCGGGAGAGACCCAGTACTTC.